The rows below give T cell receptor beta chains drawn from one sample of a study of glioma-infiltrating T cells. Using its own MiXCR run on the multiplex PCR reads, TCRdb lists one record per CDR3 protein. The profile shows about 140,000 distinct CDR3 sequences, about two fifths of them singletons. Sequencing used glioma tissue, nonneoplastic brain tissue, or PBMCs (not recorded which). Receptors originate from a human donor with low-grade glioma or glioblastoma, undergoing nonglioma brain surgery, or in good health (not recorded which). CDR3s leave out the opening cysteine and the closing phenylalanine or tryptophan. The order of the fields is CDR3 protein, V gene.

CDR3aa: SARSRTDYEQY
v_gene: TRBV20-1

CDR3aa: ASSWTGGITEAF
v_gene: TRBV6-1

CDR3aa: ASGNNYGYT
v_gene: TRBV27

CDR3aa: AGRLTFNTGELF
v_gene: TRBV10-3

CDR3aa: ASRKPAGGEETQY
v_gene: TRBV28

CDR3aa: ASGSNWNEQF
v_gene: TRBV6-1

CDR3aa: ASSQTGAYGYT
v_gene: TRBV27

CDR3aa: ASSPSPGTGSADTQY
v_gene: TRBV4-1

CDR3aa: ASSPSGRVETQY
v_gene: TRBV28

CDR3aa: ASSYYSHGGGTEAF
v_gene: TRBV6-6

CDR3aa: ASSSARTHYGYT
v_gene: TRBV7-2

CDR3aa: ASSYGPTRDYEQY
v_gene: TRBV6-1

CDR3aa: SAVEGGVAEAF
v_gene: TRBV20-1

CDR3aa: ASSQDTGQGIGTEAF
v_gene: TRBV4-2

CDR3aa: ASSGGLMGSYEQY
v_gene: TRBV7-9

CDR3aa: SATGGGISNQPQH
v_gene: TRBV20-1

CDR3aa: ASVSGTSGRNTQY
v_gene: TRBV6-1

CDR3aa: ASSHLSDSYNEQF
v_gene: TRBV4-1

CDR3aa: ASSGGVMNTGELF
v_gene: TRBV2

CDR3aa: ASRQGLGGYT
v_gene: TRBV27

CDR3aa: ASSQDGDNYGYT
v_gene: TRBV4-1

CDR3aa: AIGGGGRSSPLH
v_gene: TRBV6-1

CDR3aa: ASSTSGAETQY
v_gene: TRBV27

CDR3aa: ASSSPRAEPRSAEAF
v_gene: TRBV12-3/TRBV12-4

CDR3aa: ASSPQGAGTEAF
v_gene: TRBV27

CDR3aa: ASRFDREAF
v_gene: TRBV6-1

CDR3aa: ANSSPTTYEQY
v_gene: TRBV6-1

CDR3aa: ASSVQGLNEKLF
v_gene: TRBV6-2/TRBV6-3

CDR3aa: ASSFSTGSAF
v_gene: TRBV27

CDR3aa: ASSYRTRDEQF
v_gene: TRBV6-2/TRBV6-3

CDR3aa: ATSAGGNQPQH
v_gene: TRBV24-1

CDR3aa: ASSLEGIDTQY
v_gene: TRBV7-2

CDR3aa: ASSQTGREATDTQY
v_gene: TRBV3-1

CDR3aa: TSRSSSSGQF
v_gene: TRBV6-2/TRBV6-3

CDR3aa: ASSTFLGETDTQY
v_gene: TRBV7-3

CDR3aa: ASSLDGQASYNEQF
v_gene: TRBV7-2

CDR3aa: ASSPRKGETQY
v_gene: TRBV27

CDR3aa: ASSLSYSYEQF
v_gene: TRBV5-5

CDR3aa: SAREWGGRGSYNEQF
v_gene: TRBV20-1

CDR3aa: ASSPFAGNYEQY
v_gene: TRBV2

CDR3aa: ASSQAWTSGYNEQF
v_gene: TRBV4-3

CDR3aa: ATSRDWREPYNEQF
v_gene: TRBV15

CDR3aa: ASSNRIGPTDTQY
v_gene: TRBV6-6